Listed below are T cell receptor beta chains from one sample, sequenced in a study of Graves' ophthalmopathy and Graves' hyperthyroidism. TCRdb ran MiXCR on the multiplex PCR reads and lists one entry per CDR3 protein. The sample records about 640,000 distinct CDR3 sequences, roughly 41% being singletons. Material for sequencing was peripheral blood. The receptors shown here come from an adult man with Graves' ophthalmopathy. The CDR3 runs from the conserved cysteine through the conserved F or W. Each record gives: V gene, clone size, D gene, J gene, CDR3 DNA, CDR3 protein. A D gene is named only where the DNA matches it firmly. Where a row states a size, it is once, few, many or the class of an expanded clone; other rows omit it.

v_gene: TRBV9
abundance: NA
d_gene: TRBD1
j_gene: TRBJ2-1
CDR3nt: TGTGCCAGCAGCTCCCCGGACAGGAACAATGAGCAGTTCTTC
CDR3aa: CASSSPDRNNEQFF

v_gene: TRBV9
abundance: NA
d_gene: NA
j_gene: TRBJ1-6
CDR3nt: TGTGCCAGCAGCGTAGGGGGACCCTATAATTCACCCCTCCACTTT
CDR3aa: CASSVGGPYNSPLHF

v_gene: TRBV19
abundance: NA
d_gene: NA
j_gene: TRBJ1-1
CDR3nt: TGTGCCAGTCGGGGCGGGCAGAACACTGAAGCTTTCTTT
CDR3aa: CASRGGQNTEAFF

v_gene: TRBV10-3
abundance: few
d_gene: NA
j_gene: TRBJ1-5
CDR3nt: TGTGCCAGCAGTTTATTTCCGGTGGGATATAGCAATCAGCCCCAGCATTTT
CDR3aa: CASSLFPVGYSNQPQHF

v_gene: TRBV20-1
abundance: many
d_gene: TRBD1
j_gene: TRBJ1-4
CDR3nt: TGCAGTGCTAGAGATCTGGTCCGGACAGGGGAAAAACTGTTTTTT
CDR3aa: CSARDLVRTGEKLFF

v_gene: TRBV4-2
abundance: NA
d_gene: NA
j_gene: TRBJ2-5
CDR3nt: TGTGCCAGCAGCCAAGGGGGCAGCGGTAATCAGCCCCAGTACTTC
CDR3aa: CASSQGGSGNQPQYF

v_gene: TRBV5-1
abundance: many
d_gene: TRBD2
j_gene: TRBJ2-5
CDR3nt: TGCGCCAGCAGGGCGGGGGGCGAAGAGACCCAGTACTTC
CDR3aa: CASRAGGEETQYF

v_gene: TRBV9
abundance: NA
d_gene: NA
j_gene: TRBJ2-5
CDR3nt: TGTGCCAGCAGCGAGAATGGGGGGGCGAGTGAGACCCAGTACTTC
CDR3aa: CASSENGGASETQYF

v_gene: TRBV6-6
abundance: many
d_gene: NA
j_gene: TRBJ1-1
CDR3nt: TGTGCCAGCAGACAGGGACCTGAAGCTTTCTTT
CDR3aa: CASRQGPEAFF

v_gene: TRBV25-1
abundance: NA
d_gene: NA
j_gene: TRBJ1-5
CDR3nt: TGTGCCTGGAGTGTAGGGCAAACTCAGCATTTT
CDR3aa: CAWSVGQTQHF

v_gene: TRBV25-1
abundance: NA
d_gene: NA
j_gene: TRBJ1-2
CDR3nt: TGTGCCAGCAGTTTAGCGGGGTCCGGTGGTGGCTACACCTTC
CDR3aa: CASSLAGSGGGYTF

v_gene: TRBV26
abundance: NA
d_gene: NA
j_gene: TRBJ2-2
CDR3nt: TGTGCCAGCAGTTTAGGTCTGCCCCCGAGGACCGGGGAGCTGTTTTTT
CDR3aa: CASSLGLPPRTGELFF

v_gene: TRBV9
abundance: many
d_gene: NA
j_gene: TRBJ2-5
CDR3nt: TGTGCCAGCAGCGCGACCACCTCGGAAGAGACCCAGTACTTC
CDR3aa: CASSATTSEETQYF

v_gene: TRBV20-1
abundance: NA
d_gene: NA
j_gene: TRBJ1-3
CDR3nt: TGCAGTGCTAGCTCGGGACTAGCGGGAGTGAACACCATATATTTT
CDR3aa: CSASSGLAGVNTIYF

v_gene: TRBV30
abundance: once
d_gene: NA
j_gene: TRBJ1-6
CDR3nt: TGTGCCTGGAGTATACAGATATTCAATAATTCACCCCTCCACTTT
CDR3aa: CAWSIQIFNNSPLHF

v_gene: TRBV24-1
abundance: many
d_gene: TRBD1
j_gene: TRBJ2-2
CDR3nt: TGTGCCACCAGGGACAGGGAGGTCGCCGGGGAGCTGTTTTTT
CDR3aa: CATRDREVAGELFF

v_gene: TRBV29-1
abundance: many
d_gene: NA
j_gene: TRBJ1-1
CDR3nt: TGCAGCGTTGCTGGGGGGGCCCCCATGAACACTGAAGCTTTCTTT
CDR3aa: CSVAGGAPMNTEAFF

v_gene: TRBV7-9
abundance: many
d_gene: NA
j_gene: TRBJ2-7
CDR3nt: TGTGCCAGCACCACAACAGGGTCCTCCTACGAGCAGTACTTC
CDR3aa: CASTTTGSSYEQYF

v_gene: TRBV2
abundance: NA
d_gene: NA
j_gene: TRBJ1-2
CDR3nt: TGTGCCAGCAGTGAAGGTGGGGGGGCCAGGGGCTACACCTTC
CDR3aa: CASSEGGGARGYTF

v_gene: TRBV14
abundance: many
d_gene: NA
j_gene: TRBJ1-1
CDR3nt: TGTGCCAGCAGCCAAGAAAAAGGCAGGGGCACTGAAGCTTTCTTT
CDR3aa: CASSQEKGRGTEAFF

v_gene: TRBV7-9
abundance: NA
d_gene: TRBD2
j_gene: TRBJ2-5
CDR3nt: TGTGCCAGCAGCCTAGCGGGACAGAAGACGACCCAGTACTTC
CDR3aa: CASSLAGQKTTQYF

v_gene: TRBV10-3
abundance: few
d_gene: TRBD1
j_gene: TRBJ1-5
CDR3nt: TGTGCCAGCAGTTTCTTGCAGACAGGGGTTAATCAGCCCCAGCATTTT
CDR3aa: CASSFLQTGVNQPQHF

v_gene: TRBV5-1
abundance: NA
d_gene: TRBD2
j_gene: TRBJ2-7
CDR3nt: TGCGCCAGCAGCCAAGCAGCTAGCGGTTTTTACGAGCAGTACTTC
CDR3aa: CASSQAASGFYEQYF

v_gene: TRBV9
abundance: NA
d_gene: NA
j_gene: TRBJ2-7
CDR3nt: TGTGCCAGCAGCGTAGATTCGGCGGACGAGCAGTACTTC
CDR3aa: CASSVDSADEQYF

v_gene: TRBV12-3/TRBV12-4
abundance: many
d_gene: TRBD1
j_gene: TRBJ1-2
CDR3nt: TGTGCCAGCAGTTCCGGACAGGGCTTCTATGGCTACACCTTC
CDR3aa: CASSSGQGFYGYTF

v_gene: TRBV10-3
abundance: NA
d_gene: TRBD1
j_gene: TRBJ2-7
CDR3nt: TGTGCCATCAGCCCAGCTAGGCAGGGACAGGGGTACGAGCAGTACTTC
CDR3aa: CAISPARQGQGYEQYF

v_gene: TRBV4-2
abundance: NA
d_gene: NA
j_gene: TRBJ1-1
CDR3nt: TGTGCCAGCAGCCTTCGGGACCGCATGAACACTGAAACTTTCTTT
CDR3aa: CASSLRDRMNTETFF

v_gene: TRBV6-6
abundance: many
d_gene: NA
j_gene: TRBJ1-6
CDR3nt: TGTGCCTTTCTAGAGGGACGGATTTATAATTCACCCCTCCACTTT
CDR3aa: CAFLEGRIYNSPLHF

v_gene: TRBV6-2/TRBV6-3
abundance: NA
d_gene: NA
j_gene: TRBJ2-7
CDR3nt: TGTGCCAGCAAATCGACAGAAACCTACGAGCAGTACTTC
CDR3aa: CASKSTETYEQYF

v_gene: TRBV5-6
abundance: many
d_gene: NA
j_gene: TRBJ2-5
CDR3nt: TGTGCCAGCAGCTTGGGGGGTCAGACCCGAGGAGAGACCCAGTACTTC
CDR3aa: CASSLGGQTRGETQYF

v_gene: TRBV7-2
abundance: many
d_gene: NA
j_gene: TRBJ2-7
CDR3nt: TGTGCCAGCAGCTTAGCGGGGGGCCTTCACTACGAGCAGTACTTC
CDR3aa: CASSLAGGLHYEQYF

v_gene: TRBV7-7
abundance: many
d_gene: NA
j_gene: TRBJ2-7
CDR3nt: TGTGCTAGCAGCCCACAGGGTCCTGGCGAGCAGTACTTC
CDR3aa: CASSPQGPGEQYF

v_gene: TRBV5-6
abundance: NA
d_gene: NA
j_gene: TRBJ1-6
CDR3nt: TGTGCCAGCAGGTGGGCAGGCGGACGGTTGACCCTCCACTTT
CDR3aa: CASRWAGGRLTLHF

v_gene: TRBV5-4
abundance: few
d_gene: NA
j_gene: TRBJ2-7
CDR3nt: TGTGCCAGCAGTAGCCTAGAGGGTCCCGCCTACGAGCAGTACTTC
CDR3aa: CASSSLEGPAYEQYF

v_gene: TRBV7-6
abundance: many
d_gene: NA
j_gene: TRBJ2-7
CDR3nt: TGTGCCAGCAGCGGGGGGCGGGCCTACGAGCAGTACTTC
CDR3aa: CASSGGRAYEQYF

v_gene: TRBV4-2
abundance: NA
d_gene: TRBD1
j_gene: TRBJ1-3
CDR3nt: TGTGCCAGCAGCCAAGATACAGGGGCTAACACCATATATTTT
CDR3aa: CASSQDTGANTIYF

v_gene: TRBV2
abundance: NA
d_gene: TRBD1
j_gene: TRBJ2-5
CDR3nt: TGTGCCAGCAGTCGGGACAGGGGGCTCGGGACCCAGTACTTC
CDR3aa: CASSRDRGLGTQYF

v_gene: TRBV3-1
abundance: NA
d_gene: TRBD2
j_gene: TRBJ2-5
CDR3nt: TGTGCCAGCAGCCAAGATTGGCTAGCGGGGGACCAAGAGACCCAGTACTTC
CDR3aa: CASSQDWLAGDQETQYF

v_gene: TRBV4-1
abundance: few
d_gene: NA
j_gene: TRBJ1-5
CDR3nt: TGCGCCAGCAGCCAAGCCCGGGGGAGCAATCAGCCCCAGCATTTT
CDR3aa: CASSQARGSNQPQHF

v_gene: TRBV5-1
abundance: many
d_gene: TRBD1
j_gene: TRBJ1-1
CDR3nt: TGCGCCAGCAGGCCGAGACAGGGCCTGAACACTGAAGCTTTCTTT
CDR3aa: CASRPRQGLNTEAFF

v_gene: TRBV5-4
abundance: NA
d_gene: NA
j_gene: TRBJ1-1
CDR3nt: TGTGCCAGCAGCCTAGAACATATGAACACTGAAGCTTTCTTT
CDR3aa: CASSLEHMNTEAFF

v_gene: TRBV11-3
abundance: NA
d_gene: NA
j_gene: TRBJ2-2
CDR3nt: TGTGCCAGCAGCCTCCTGTGGGGTGAAGGCGGGGAGCTGTTTTTT
CDR3aa: CASSLLWGEGGELFF

v_gene: TRBV6-5
abundance: few
d_gene: NA
j_gene: TRBJ2-5
CDR3nt: TGTGCCAGCAGTTACTCGAGGGGCTTCCTGGAGACCCAGTACTTC
CDR3aa: CASSYSRGFLETQYF

v_gene: TRBV29-1
abundance: once
d_gene: NA
j_gene: TRBJ2-2
CDR3nt: TGCAGCGCGCTAGGTGACGGCGGGGAGCTGTTTTTT
CDR3aa: CSALGDGGELFF

v_gene: TRBV10-3
abundance: many
d_gene: NA
j_gene: TRBJ1-1
CDR3nt: TGTGCCTCTACCCCCAGAGCGAACACTGAAGCTTTCTTT
CDR3aa: CASTPRANTEAFF

v_gene: TRBV7-9
abundance: many
d_gene: NA
j_gene: TRBJ1-2
CDR3nt: TGTGCCAGCAGCTTAGCAGGGACCGCTTATGGCTACACCTTC
CDR3aa: CASSLAGTAYGYTF

v_gene: TRBV2
abundance: many
d_gene: NA
j_gene: TRBJ1-5
CDR3nt: TGTGCCAGCTCCCCGGGTCAGGAGAATCAGCCCCAGCATTTT
CDR3aa: CASSPGQENQPQHF

v_gene: TRBV10-3
abundance: NA
d_gene: TRBD1
j_gene: TRBJ1-2
CDR3nt: TGTGCCAGCAGTGAAAGTATAGGGGGCCGCCGCTACACCTTC
CDR3aa: CASSESIGGRRYTF

v_gene: TRBV19
abundance: many
d_gene: TRBD2
j_gene: TRBJ2-7
CDR3nt: TGTGCCAGTGGGGGGGAGGGAACCTACGAGCAGTACTTC
CDR3aa: CASGGEGTYEQYF

v_gene: TRBV6-5
abundance: few
d_gene: NA
j_gene: TRBJ2-7
CDR3nt: TGTGCCAGCAGTGAATATAGCGTCCTCGAGCAGTACTTC
CDR3aa: CASSEYSVLEQYF

v_gene: TRBV4-1
abundance: few
d_gene: NA
j_gene: TRBJ1-6
CDR3nt: TGCGCCAGCAGCCTCAGGGGTTCCTATAATTCACCCCTCCACTTT
CDR3aa: CASSLRGSYNSPLHF

v_gene: TRBV10-3
abundance: NA
d_gene: NA
j_gene: TRBJ1-1
CDR3nt: TGTGCCATCAGTACGAGGGCGCGGGAGGGCACTGAAGCTTTCTTT
CDR3aa: CAISTRAREGTEAFF

v_gene: TRBV5-8
abundance: many
d_gene: TRBD1
j_gene: TRBJ1-6
CDR3nt: TGTGCCAGCAGCCCGGACAGGATTTCACCCCTCCACTTT
CDR3aa: CASSPDRISPLHF

v_gene: TRBV4-1
abundance: many
d_gene: TRBD1
j_gene: TRBJ1-5
CDR3nt: TGCGCCAGCAGCCAACCGGTGGCCGGGACAGGAAATCAGCCCCAGCATTTT
CDR3aa: CASSQPVAGTGNQPQHF

v_gene: TRBV15
abundance: NA
d_gene: NA
j_gene: TRBJ2-5
CDR3nt: TGTGCCACCAGCAGAGATAGGGTAGGGGGGTACTTC
CDR3aa: CATSRDRVGGYF

v_gene: TRBV29-1
abundance: NA
d_gene: NA
j_gene: TRBJ2-5
CDR3nt: TGCAGCGTCGGACAGAGGCAAGAGACCCAGTACTTC
CDR3aa: CSVGQRQETQYF

v_gene: TRBV2
abundance: NA
d_gene: NA
j_gene: TRBJ2-5
CDR3nt: TGTGCCAGCAGCCCAGGGGCGCCCCAAGAGACCCAGTACTTC
CDR3aa: CASSPGAPQETQYF

v_gene: TRBV7-8
abundance: many
d_gene: TRBD1
j_gene: TRBJ1-1
CDR3nt: TGTGCCAGCAGCAAGGACAGGGGGGCGGGGAACACTGAAGCTTTCTTT
CDR3aa: CASSKDRGAGNTEAFF

v_gene: TRBV29-1
abundance: NA
d_gene: NA
j_gene: TRBJ1-1
CDR3nt: TGCAGCTTTGGGGCTGAAGCTTTCTTT
CDR3aa: CSFGAEAFF